Following are 15 T cell receptor beta chains from one sample sequenced in a study of brain T cells in children with intractable seizures. This table comes from immunoSEQ multiplex PCR, and its TCRdb copy is limited to in-frame clones, with some not included. The sample lists 110,000 or so clones; roughly 92% were seen once. This sample comprised peripheral blood, obtained at surgery. The receptors come from a boy in the first two years of life with hemimegalencephaly and intractable seizures.

This clone occurred a few times. The V gene is TRBV18, the J gene TRBJ1-5; TRBD1 might be the D (6 bases). Germline lookup yields CDR1 KGHSH and CDR2 LQKENI. The CDR3 is made up of 19 amino acids. Trimming took off 6 bases at V and 0 bases at J, with 24 bases between the two ends. DNA for the CDR3: TGTGCCAGCTCCCTCTACGGGGGGCGGAGAGGGGATAGCAATCAGCCCCAGCATTTT. The encoded protein is CASSLYGGRRGDSNQPQHF.

This clone was seen a handful of times. The chain is built from TRBV7-9 and TRBJ2-7, with 8 positions matching TRBD2. Germline V gives CDR1 SEHNR, CDR2 FQNEAQ (reference sequence). This CDR3 has 14 residues. With V trimmed by 3 bases and J by 6 bases, 7 bases remained unmatched. The CDR3 sequence: CASSFGREVGEQYF. The CDR3 DNA is TGTGCCAGCAGCTTTGGGCGGGAGGTAGGCGAGCAGTACTTC. The full variable domain, with the rest looked up from reference TRBV7-9 and TRBJ2-7, is DTGVSQNPRHKITKRGQNVTFRCDPISEHNRLYWYRQTLGQGPEFLTYFQNEAQLEKSRLLSDRFSAERPKGSFSTLEIQRTEQGDSAMYLCASSFGREVGEQYFGPGTRLTVT.

This clone was counted a single time. The rearrangement uses TRBV10-3 and TRBJ1-6, with 8 positions matching TRBD1. J lost 0 bases, V lost 5 bases, and 3 bases had no gene match. Germline CDR1 ENHRY, CDR2 SYGVKD. There are 16 residues in the CDR3. The CDR3 spells CAISPQGASYNSPLHF. The CDR3 DNA follows: TGTGCCATCAGTCCTCAGGGGGCCTCCTATAATTCACCCCTCCACTTT.

V usage is TRBV30 and J usage is TRBJ1-2; 9 bases fit TRBD1. In germline, CDR1 is GTSNPN, CDR2 SVGIG (reference sequence). V lost 3 bases to trimming and J lost 3 bases; unmatched junction nucleotides: 2. The CDR3 length is 13 residues. CDR3 region: CAWSTGGDYGYTF. The CDR3 nucleotides read TGTGCCTGGAGCACAGGGGGCGACTATGGCTACACCTTC.

The V and J genes are TRBV19 and TRBJ1-3; no reliable D call. Between the trimmed V and J ends, which lost 4 bases and 0 bases, there was a span of 10 bases. This CDR3 has 15 amino acids. In germline, CDR1 is LNHDA, CDR2 SQIVND (reference sequence). CDR3 in DNA: TGTGCCAGTAGTAGGCCGAGGGCCTCTGGAAACACCATATATTTT. This translates into CASSRPRASGNTIYF.

Points on this clone: Other DNA sequences in this sample translate to the same CDR3. V is TRBV28 and J is TRBJ1-2; D perhaps matches TRBD1 (5 bases). V dropped 5 bases and J dropped 8 bases, with 9 bases sitting between them. Germline CDR1 and CDR2: MDHEN and SYDVKM. The CDR3 is 11 residues long. The CDR3 reads CASSPGGGYTF. CDR3 nucleotides: TGTGCCAGCAGTCCTGGGGGAGGCTACACCTTC.

V usage is TRBV6-9 and J usage is TRBJ2-7; D is tentatively TRBD1 or TRBD2 (6 bases each). Trimming stripped 6 bases from V and 1 base from J, with 10 bases between. CDR3 length: 13 residues. Per germline, CDR1 MNHGY and CDR2 SVAAGI. The CDR3 DNA is TGTGCCAGCAGGAAAGGGGGGTCCTACGAGCAGTACTTC. It is translated as CASRKGGSYEQYF.

The chain is built from TRBV18 and TRBJ1-2; no firm D call. This CDR3 contains 13 residues. The V gene's germline CDR1 is KGHSH and CDR2 LQKENI. Deletions cut 3 bases from V and 4 bases from J, with 9 bases between. The CDR3 DNA reads TGTGCCAGCTCACCGTCTAATGGCTATGGCTACACCTTC. This gives the protein CASSPSNGYGYTF.

The rearrangement uses TRBV19 and TRBJ1-5; D remains ambiguous. This CDR3 contains 16 residues. Germline values: CDR1 LNHDA, CDR2 SQIVND (reference sequence). Trimming removed 1 base from V and 0 bases from J, with 10 bases in between. DNA for the CDR3: TGTGCCAGTAGTATAGGATTCGGATATAGCAATCAGCCCCAGCATTTT. Its translation: CASSIGFGYSNQPQHF.

The rearrangement uses TRBV6-2 or TRBV6-3 and TRBJ2-3; D tentatively fits TRBD1 or TRBD2 (5 bases each). V shed 0 bases and J shed 2 bases, with 9 bases lying between them. This CDR3 contains 15 residues. Germline CDR1 is MNHEY and CDR2 is SVGEGT. Here the CDR3 reads CASSYSGVFTDTQYF. The DNA of the CDR3 is TGTGCCAGCAGTTACTCGGGGGTTTTCACAGATACGCAGTATTTT.

The chain recombines TRBV5-1 with TRBJ2-7; TRBD1 matches 8 bases. The germline CDR1 and CDR2 sequences are SGHRS and YFSETQ. J was trimmed by 0 bases and V by 1 base; bases with no gene match: 6. There are 16 residues in the CDR3. In DNA, the CDR3 is TGCGCCAGCAGCTTGCTGGACAGGGACAGCTCCTACGAGCAGTACTTC. Its protein is CASSLLDRDSSYEQYF.

The chain uses TRBV2 and TRBJ2-1; TRBD2 matches 10 bases. The CDR3 sequence is 16 residues long. CDR1 SNHLY and CDR2 FYNNEI come from the germline V gene. V was pared by 6 bases and J by 5 bases, with 10 bases of the junction left unmatched. CDR3 protein: CASRKLAGSGNNEQFF. CDR3 nucleotide sequence: TGTGCCAGCAGGAAACTAGCGGGATCCGGGAACAATGAGCAGTTCTTC.

The V gene is TRBV19, the J gene TRBJ2-7; 9 bases map to TRBD1. There are 14 residues in the CDR3. Trimming took 4 bases from V and 3 from J; bases not matched to a gene: 4. Germline V gives CDR1 LNHDA, CDR2 SQIVND (reference sequence). The CDR3 spells CASSTKTGGYEQYF. CDR3 DNA sequence: TGTGCCAGTAGTACCAAGACAGGGGGCTACGAGCAGTACTTC.

The V gene is TRBV18, the J gene TRBJ1-1; D is uncertain. CDR1 is KGHSH and CDR2 is LQKENI in the germline V gene. Trimming pared 0 bases from V and 6 bases from J, leaving 8 bases between. The CDR3 consists of 13 residues. CDR3 residues: CASSPPGIPEAFF. CDR3 DNA sequence: TGTGCCAGCTCACCACCTGGGATTCCTGAAGCTTTCTTT.

The gene calls are TRBV7-9 and TRBJ2-3; TRBD2 might be the D (6 bases). Per germline, CDR1 SEHNR and CDR2 FQNEAQ (reference sequence). Between the trimmed V and J ends, which lost 8 bases and 5 bases, there was a span of 14 bases. The CDR3 has 13 amino acids. CDR3 nucleotide sequence: TGTGCCAGCGGGGTGTCGGGAGAAGATACGCAGTATTTT. Amino acids: CASGVSGEDTQYF. Filled out from reference TRBV7-9 and TRBJ2-3, the complete variable domain reads DTGVSQNPRHKITKRGQNVTFRCDPISEHNRLYWYRQTLGQGPEFLTYFQNEAQLEKSRLLSDRFSAERPKGSFSTLEIQRTEQGDSAMYLCASGVSGEDTQYFGPGTRLTVL.